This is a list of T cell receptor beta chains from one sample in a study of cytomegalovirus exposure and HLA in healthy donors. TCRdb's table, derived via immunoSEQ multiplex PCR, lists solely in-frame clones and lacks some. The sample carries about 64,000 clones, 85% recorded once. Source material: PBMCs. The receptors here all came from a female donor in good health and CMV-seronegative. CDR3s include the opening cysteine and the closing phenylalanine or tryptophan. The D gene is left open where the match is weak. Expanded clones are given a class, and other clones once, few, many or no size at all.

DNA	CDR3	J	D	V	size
TGTGCCAGCTCACCCCGGGTCAGCCGACTACAAGAGACCCAGTACTTC	CASSPRVSRLQETQYF	TRBJ2-5	.	TRBV18	.
TGTGCCAGCAGTAGAATAGCGGGGAGCTCCTACAATGAGCAGTTCTTC	CASSRIAGSSYNEQFF	TRBJ2-1	TRBD2	TRBV28	.
TGTGCCAGCTCACCACCTTATAGCAATCAGCCCCAGCATTTT	CASSPPYSNQPQHF	TRBJ1-5	.	TRBV18	.
TGTGCCATCAGTGAGTCTATGGCAGGCCCCTACGAGCAGTACTTC	CAISESMAGPYEQYF	TRBJ2-7	.	TRBV10-3	once
TGCAGCGTTGATGGGACAGCTGGGAACACCGGGGAGCTGTTTTTT	CSVDGTAGNTGELFF	TRBJ2-2	TRBD1	TRBV29-1	.
TGTGCCAGCAGCCAAAGGGGTTTCACAGATACGCAGTATTTT	CASSQRGFTDTQYF	TRBJ2-3	.	TRBV6-4	.
TGTGCCAGCAGCTTAGCGTTGATCGGGGAGGAGCAGTTCTTC	CASSLALIGEEQFF	TRBJ2-1	.	TRBV7-2	.
TGTGCCAGCAGCTTGGACGGGACAGGGTCCCGCTACGAGCAGTACTTC	CASSLDGTGSRYEQYF	TRBJ2-7	TRBD1	TRBV7-2	.
TGTGCCAGCACCAACAGGGGCCCAGATACGCAGTATTTT	CASTNRGPDTQYF	TRBJ2-3	TRBD1	TRBV2	.
TGTGCCGGCCCAGACAGGGCTCAATCGAACACCGGGGAGCTGTTTTTT	CAGPDRAQSNTGELFF	TRBJ2-2	TRBD1	TRBV7-9	.
TGTGCCATCAGTGAGTCGAGAGCAGGTGGTCAAAATTCACCCCTCCACTTT	CAISESRAGGQNSPLHF	TRBJ1-6	.	TRBV10-3	.
TGTGCCAGCATTTCGGGGGAACAGACCCAGTACTTC	CASISGEQTQYF	TRBJ2-5	.	TRBV2	.
TGCGCCAGCAGCCAGAGGGTTGGCGGGGAGACCCAGTACTTC	CASSQRVGGETQYF	TRBJ2-5	.	TRBV4-1	.
TGTGCCAGCAGCCTGGGACAGGGTCCCTACGAGCAGTACTTC	CASSLGQGPYEQYF	TRBJ2-7	TRBD1	TRBV11-2	.
TGCAGCGTTGAAGATGGTAGGGGCGGCACAGATACGCAGTATTTT	CSVEDGRGGTDTQYF	TRBJ2-3	.	TRBV29-1	.
TGTGCCAGCAGCAGATCCTACAGGGGAGAGGACAATGAGCAGTTCTTC	CASSRSYRGEDNEQFF	TRBJ2-1	TRBD1	TRBV7-3	.
TGTGCCAGCAATCGACGACAGGCCCGCTCTGGAAACACCATATATTTT	CASNRRQARSGNTIYF	TRBJ1-3	.	TRBV6-6	.
TGTGCCAGTAGTGGATCTAGCGGGCTCACAGATACGCAGTATTTT	CASSGSSGLTDTQYF	TRBJ2-3	TRBD2	TRBV19	.
TGTGCCAGCAGGAGACTAGCGGGAGCGGCCTACAATGAGCAGTTCTTC	CASRRLAGAAYNEQFF	TRBJ2-1	TRBD2	TRBV27	.
TGTGCCACCAGCAGAGGAATCGAGGGTACTGAAGCTTTCTTT	CATSRGIEGTEAFF	TRBJ1-1	.	TRBV15	.
TGTGCCAGCAGCCAACTCGGACTAGCGGGAAGAAAAGAGACCCAGTACTTC	CASSQLGLAGRKETQYF	TRBJ2-5	TRBD2	TRBV4-2	.
TGTGCCAGCAGTTACTCGAGCTCCCCCGTGAGGACTGAAGCTTTCTTT	CASSYSSSPVRTEAFF	TRBJ1-1	.	TRBV6-5	.
TGTGCCAGCAGTTTAGTAGCACCGGGACAGGGGTACACCGGGGAGCTGTTTTTT	CASSLVAPGQGYTGELFF	TRBJ2-2	TRBD1	TRBV27	.
TGTGCCAGCAGGTTTCTTGACAATGAGCAGTTCTTC	CASRFLDNEQFF	TRBJ2-1	.	TRBV11-2	.
TGTGCACTGCAGAGGGGGAAGAATAATTCACCCCTCCACTTT	CALQRGKNNSPLHF	TRBJ1-6	.	TRBV12-2	.
TGTGCCAGCAGCAAAAGGAGACAGGGTGCTGGCTACACCTTC	CASSKRRQGAGYTF	TRBJ1-2	.	TRBV21-1	.
TGTGCCAGCAGCTTAGGGCGTCCAGGGGTCCCGGACAGTGTGAAAGCTTTCTTT	CASSLGRPGVPDSVKAFF	TRBJ1-1	.	TRBV7-9	.
TGTGCCAGCAGTGCAACAGGTGTCGGAACCTACGAGCAGTACTTC	CASSATGVGTYEQYF	TRBJ2-7	.	TRBV6-5	.
TGCGCCAGCAGCCAAGTCGAATTCCGGACTAGCGGGAGTCAGACCCAGTACTTC	CASSQVEFRTSGSQTQYF	TRBJ2-5	TRBD2	TRBV4-3	.
TGTGCCAGCAGTTACTCGCCTCAGTCTTATGGCTACACCTTC	CASSYSPQSYGYTF	TRBJ1-2	.	TRBV6-5	.
TGTGCCACCAGCCCCGCGGCGGGCTACGAGCAGTACTTC	CATSPAAGYEQYF	TRBJ2-7	.	TRBV15	.
TGTGCCAGTAGTATAATGGGGACAGCCCGGACTAGCAAGGCCGGGGAGCTGTTTTTT	CASSIMGTARTSKAGELFF	TRBJ2-2	.	TRBV19	few
TGTGCCAGCAGTCTAGCGACTAGCGGGATGTCCTACAATGAGCAGTTCTTC	CASSLATSGMSYNEQFF	TRBJ2-1	TRBD2	TRBV27	.
TGTGCCAGCAGTTTATCCAGGGGCAGCTCCTACGAGCAGTACTTC	CASSLSRGSSYEQYF	TRBJ2-7	.	TRBV27	.
TGTGCCTGGAGTCCGCGAGAGACCCAGTACTTC	CAWSPRETQYF	TRBJ2-5	.	TRBV30	once
TGTGCCAGCTTAGCGGGAGGGCCGATCGGGGAGCTGTTTTTT	CASLAGGPIGELFF	TRBJ2-2	TRBD2	TRBV28	.
TGTGCCAGCAGCTTAGGGACAGCTCAAGAGACCCAGTACTTC	CASSLGTAQETQYF	TRBJ2-5	.	TRBV7-2	.
TGTGCCAGCGGCTTAGTCGGGGGGACGGATACGCAGTATTTT	CASGLVGGTDTQYF	TRBJ2-3	TRBD2	TRBV5-4	.
TGTGCCAGCAGCTTAGGTGTAGGGACAGGGCGGTACGAGCAGTACTTC	CASSLGVGTGRYEQYF	TRBJ2-7	TRBD1	TRBV7-9	.
TGTGCCAGCAGCCTTACGTTTGGGACTAGCGGGAGGACCACCAAACTTTACGAGCAGTACTTC	CASSLTFGTSGRTTKLYEQYF	TRBJ2-7	TRBD2	TRBV6-9	few
TGTGCCAGCAGCCGGACAGTGAACACTGAAGCTTTCTTT	CASSRTVNTEAFF	TRBJ1-1	.	TRBV11-2	.
TGTGCCAGCTCACCTCGAGGCCCGGACACCGGGGAGCTGTTTTTT	CASSPRGPDTGELFF	TRBJ2-2	.	TRBV18	.
TGTGCCAGTAGTAAATGGACAGGGAGGGAAGAGACCCAGTACTTC	CASSKWTGREETQYF	TRBJ2-5	.	TRBV19	.
TGTGCCAGCAGCAATCACCGGGGTCCGGGACTCTACCACTACGAGCAGTACTTC	CASSNHRGPGLYHYEQYF	TRBJ2-7	.	TRBV28	.
TGTGCCAGCAGTCGCACACTAGCGAGACAAGAGACCCAGTACTTC	CASSRTLARQETQYF	TRBJ2-5	TRBD2	TRBV6-5	once
TGTGCCAGCAGCCTGCCCCTGACAGGGACGGGAAGCACAGATACGCAGTATTTT	CASSLPLTGTGSTDTQYF	TRBJ2-3	TRBD1	TRBV7-9	.
TGTGCCACCAGCGCAAGCAGGGGCCCCTATTTTGGCTACACCTTC	CATSASRGPYFGYTF	TRBJ1-2	.	TRBV15	.
TGTGCCAGCAGCCTAGCGCTGGCGGCTCAGGGGAGTTCACCCCTCCACTTT	CASSLALAAQGSSPLHF	TRBJ1-6	.	TRBV14	.
TGCGCCAGCAGCCTACCCGGGACAGGGGGCCTAACTGAAGCTTTCTTT	CASSLPGTGGLTEAFF	TRBJ1-1	TRBD1	TRBV5-1	.
TGTGCCAGCAGTTCTGGGAGTTTAGGGACCCAGTACTTC	CASSSGSLGTQYF	TRBJ2-5	.	TRBV6-5	.
TGTGCCACCAGCAGACTGAACACCGGGGAGCTGTTTTTT	CATSRLNTGELFF	TRBJ2-2	.	TRBV15	.
TGTGCCAGCAGCTTAGAGACAGGGGGCGGCTACACCTTC	CASSLETGGGYTF	TRBJ1-2	TRBD1	TRBV7-9	.
TGTGCCAGTAGTATTCAGGCGGGGGGCTACGAGCAGTACTTC	CASSIQAGGYEQYF	TRBJ2-7	TRBD2	TRBV19	.
TGTGCCAGCAGTCGACAGGGATCCTACAATGAGCAGTTCTTC	CASSRQGSYNEQFF	TRBJ2-1	TRBD1	TRBV5-8	.
TGTGCCAGCAGCTCCTCGGGACAATCATACGTGCAGTTCTTC	CASSSSGQSYVQFF	TRBJ2-1	.	TRBV7-9	.
TGTGCCAGCAGCCCCAACAGGGCTCCTGGAAACACCATATATTTT	CASSPNRAPGNTIYF	TRBJ1-3	.	TRBV14	few
TGTGCCAGCAGCTTCGGAGGCGAGCAGTACTTC	CASSFGGEQYF	TRBJ2-7	.	TRBV11-2	.